These T cell receptor beta chains were read from a single sample in a study of blood T cell repertoires in COVID-19. Generated by immunoSEQ multiplex PCR, the TCRdb table keeps only in-frame clones and is missing some. The table has about 240,000 clones, roughly 86% seen once. Sequencing was carried out using peripheral blood. These receptors were obtained from a woman in her seventies with active or convalescent COVID-19. Each CDR3 is given with its conserved first and last residue. A D gene is named only where the DNA matches it firmly. Some rows mark clone size as missing; the rest say once, few, many or name a class of expanded clone.

J gene	V gene	D gene	clone size	CDR3 protein	CDR3 DNA
TRBJ2-2	TRBV14	TRBD1	once	CASSPSGQGIFAGELFF	TGTGCCAGCAGCCCCTCGGGACAGGGGATCTTCGCCGGGGAGCTGTTTTTT
TRBJ1-2	TRBV3-1/TRBV3-2	TRBD1	few	CASSRPGQGRVYGYTF	TGTGCCAGCAGCCGTCCGGGACAGGGGAGAGTCTATGGCTACACCTTC
TRBJ1-2	TRBV12-3/TRBV12-4	TRBD1	few	CASSLDRRYGYTF	TGTGCCAGCAGTTTGGACAGGCGGTATGGCTACACCTTC
TRBJ1-1	TRBV7-9	-	-	CASSLVRGWTNTEAFF	TGTGCCAGCAGCTTAGTCAGGGGTTGGACGAACACTGAAGCTTTCTTT
TRBJ1-5	TRBV6-2/TRBV6-3	-	-	CASSYSIGERGNQPQHF	TGTGCCAGCAGTTACTCGATTGGGGAGAGGGGCAATCAGCCCCAGCATTTT
TRBJ1-3	TRBV10-3	TRBD1	-	CATSVGQGSGNTIYF	TGTGCCACCTCGGTCGGACAGGGCTCTGGAAACACCATATATTTT
TRBJ2-7	TRBV15	TRBD1	-	CATSRPGDRGLYEQYF	TGTGCCACCAGCAGACCGGGGGACAGGGGACTCTACGAGCAGTACTTC
TRBJ2-1	TRBV7-8	-	-	CASSLGLTYNEQFF	TGTGCCAGCAGCTTAGGGCTTACCTACAATGAGCAGTTCTTC
TRBJ2-7	TRBV4-1	TRBD1	-	CASSGQGADNEQYF	TGCGCCAGCAGCGGACAGGGGGCTGATAACGAGCAGTACTTC
TRBJ2-7	TRBV10-3	TRBD2	-	CAISTGGLYEQYF	TGTGCCATCAGTACGGGGGGGCTTTACGAGCAGTACTTC
TRBJ1-1	TRBV6-5	-	few	CASSYEPRGTEAFF	TGTGCCAGCAGTTACGAGCCGAGAGGAACTGAAGCTTTCTTT
TRBJ2-1	TRBV18	TRBD2	-	CASSPRRAGVNEQFF	TGTGCCAGCTCACCTAGGAGAGCGGGGGTCAATGAGCAGTTCTTC
TRBJ1-2	TRBV5-4	-	-	CASSSNRVRGGYTF	TGTGCCAGCAGCTCGAACAGGGTAAGAGGTGGCTACACCTTC
TRBJ2-2	TRBV7-2	-	-	CASSSTGSNTGELFF	TGTGCCAGCAGCTCCACAGGGTCGAACACCGGGGAGCTGTTTTTT
TRBJ2-3	TRBV4-3	-	-	CASSQDDGGSDTQYF	TGCGCCAGCAGCCAAGATGACGGGGGATCAGATACGCAGTATTTT
TRBJ1-1	TRBV5-4	-	-	CASSSDKGLHREAFF	TGTGCCAGCAGCTCGGACAAAGGGCTTCATAGAGAAGCTTTCTTT